This TCR beta chain appears in the sequencing data of a study of human versus mouse CDR3 diversity and MHC coevolution (dated by TCRdb to between 2016 and 2019). Regarding the complete study: The immunoSEQ assay was reported to detect one in 200,000 T cells and to minimize amplification bias from multiplex PCR. Three healthy volunteer blood donors made up the human cohort, with one aged 30 to 39, one aged 40 to 50 and one aged 60 to 70 at collection. Human naive CD4 T cell repertoires served as a reference for TCR selection on multiple MHC II alleles, compared against human-TCR-locus transgenic mice with single MHC II. Valid reads per sample ranged from 0.6 x 10^7 to 1.6 x 10^7 across mouse and human samples.

The QIAGEN blood and tissue kit was used to extract genomic DNA from sorted cells, and the DNA was quantified on a NanoDrop 1000. Using multiplex PCR of genomic DNA, the immunoSEQ platform deep sequenced and quantified the TCR alpha and beta chains. As for the authors' bioinformatics: IMGT gene and region definitions were used for annotation of the TCR sequences. Out-of-frame rearrangements were used as a proxy for the preselection repertoire and compared with in-frame clonotypes. The iCHAO1 estimator supplied with the immunoSEQ platform was used to estimate repertoire size. A Gini index based on the Lorenz curve was applied to in-frame amino acid clonotypes to measure clonal inequality. The intersect function in the R package tcR was used to count shared clonotypes, while the Jaccard index served to score similarity. Principal component analysis of V, J and V-J usage frequencies was run with the R prcomp function without normalization. Imported from immuneACCESS, the table was reduced by TCRdb to in-frame sequences with V and J called. These copies leave out some clones; in studies compared against another copy, an unresolved V gene accounts for under half, and the cause of the remainder is not known. V, J and clone size were drawn from that table, and D and trimming were deduced from the DNA. The sample table holds roughly 80,000 clones, of which 92% were seen once. 0.15% of the sample lies in the top ten.

The full study reports these points: iCHAO1 estimates gave humans the largest TCR beta repertoire, 1.5 million to 2 million clonotypes, attributed likely to selection by multiple MHC II molecules. Repertoire diversity was not regarded as directly comparable between humans and mice because human T cells were selected on five to seven MHC II alleles. On average, humans had more CDR3 deletions and insertions than mice did, pointing to greater exonuclease and TdT activity. Among all the groups compared, the lowest clonal inequality scores came from two of the three human donors.

Fluorescence-activated cell sorting was used to isolate naive CD4 T cells, defined as CD45RO-negative and CD62L-positive, from PBMCs. About 52 ml of fresh peripheral blood was drawn per donor, and PBMCs were isolated by Ficoll density centrifugation. Cells were sorted on a FACSAria III instrument, and every sample had a purity above 90%. The CDR3 goes from the cysteine to the phenylalanine over 15 residues. Only CDR3 DNA is held: 45 bases, read in frame from base 1. CDR1 SGDLS and CDR2 YYNGEE were looked up in the germline V gene. At the junction V is shortened by 5 bases and J by 9 bases, with 21 bases in between. On this clone: Its cognate antigen has yet to be identified. Base quality data are lacking; no much larger clone is found one base away.

The sample consisted of naive CD4+ T cells from blood. Explained via the paper, the cell subset or site label denotes: CD45RO-negative CD62L-positive naive CD4 T cells. The sequence was obtained from a person aged 25 to 69 in good health. The rearrangement joined TRBV9 to TRBJ2-1; TRBD2 is a possible D gene, resting on 6 matching bases. The DNA sequence is TGTGCCAGCAGTGTCTCTTCACTAGGAGCGGGTGAGCAGTTCTTC. It codes for CASSVSSLGAGEQFF. Beyond the CDR3, the reference TRBV9 and TRBJ2-1 genes provide the residues; the full variable domain reads: DSGVTQTPKHLITATGQRVTLRCSPRSGDLSVYWYQQSLDQGLQFLIQYYNGEERAKGNILERFSAQQFPDLHSELNLSSLELGDSALYFCASSVSSLGAGEQFFGPGTRLTVL.